Reported below is one TCR beta chain. At the deep level, the assay was run. Assay: immunoSEQ multiplex PCR; the TCRdb copy retains only in-frame clones and omits some. The sample carries 2,500,000 or so clones, around nine tenths recorded once. The CDR3 totals 14 residues. Germline assignment: CDR1 SGHNT and CDR2 YYREEE (reference sequence). V lost 0 bases to trimming and J lost 2 bases, with 9 bases between them. The sample originates from a study of shared clonotypes between healthy human individuals. Sequences were obtained from naive CD4+ T cells sorted from blood. The subset is: CD45RA+ positively selected. The receptor comes from a man in his late teens or twenties in good health. The chain uses TRBV5-4 and TRBJ2-7; D possibly corresponds to TRBD1 (6 bases). CDR3 sequence (DNA): TGTGCCAGCAGCTTGGAAACAGGGACCTACGAGCAGTACTTC. Amino acids: CASSLETGTYEQYF.